Reported below is one TCR beta chain. It has no known antigen specificity. Base quality data are lacking; no much larger clone is found one base away. This sample is drawn from a study of cytomegalovirus exposure and HLA in healthy donors (dated by TCRdb to about 2017). A note on the overall study: An earlier analysis of about 560 of the donors reported 276 Gb of sequence data and around 110 million unique TCR beta sequences obtained from about 200 million T cells. Of the roughly 420 genotyped donors, 81% were placed in the genetic ancestry cluster associated with self-reported Caucasian donors. Every repertoire in the discovery cohort had been generated on one and the same sequencing platform. HLA typing covered class I and class II loci at four-digit resolution. The number of typed donors differed by locus: about 620-640 for A, B, C, DRB1 and DQB1; 522 for DQA1; 606 for DPA1; and about 450 for DPB1. The study aimed to test whether cataloging public T cell receptors could reveal signatures of past pathogen exposure. The later analysis used no new phenotypic data to find candidate immune exposures, relying instead on TCR beta sequences and their occurrence across donors. High-throughput TCR immunosequencing, statistical association of individual TCRs with disease status, and machine learning were combined to predict cytomegalovirus infection status. The T cell repertoires of under 750 subjects were profiled by immunosequencing and related to cytomegalovirus serostatus. Alongside the repertoire data, information on donor age, sex, ethnicity and CMV serostatus was compiled. A later genetic analysis used genome-wide SNP genotypes for about 55% of the 666 donors, treating that subset as a discovery cohort. Because of strong linkage in the cohort, four or five DR-DQ haplotypes were treated as single units for association and clustering. Roughly 300 gigabases of sequencing data and around 88 million unique TCR sequences made up an early release that covered several hundred HLA-typed donors. Among under 450 genotyped donors of the cohort, an average of approximately 230,000 unique TCR beta nucleotide sequences were sequenced per donor, roughly 20% of them non-productive. An earlier analysis of around 640 of the donors used high-throughput TCR beta sequencing to judge whether each TCR beta V gene segment behaved as functional or pseudogenic. In a later analysis, previously published TCR beta repertoires from 600 to 850 donors were re-analyzed and high-resolution HLA genotyping was added so that TCR occurrence patterns could be studied. Besides the first cohort of hundreds of subjects, a separate validation cohort made up of roughly 130 different subjects was used. Overall results and qualifications from the work: In a later analysis, several top co-occurrence clusters were reported to appear linked to parvovirus B19, influenza, CMV and Epstein-Barr virus. In an earlier analysis of more than 450 of the donors, most TCR beta V segments were observed in productive rearrangements about 90% or about 30% of the time, broadly matching IMGT annotations. In a later analysis, 16,951 TCR beta sequences were associated with specific HLA alleles at a false discovery rate of 0.05. A further reported finding was that TCR beta sequences accurately predicted the HLA-A and HLA-B alleles for most subjects in the first cohort. The study gave a list of roughly 150 TCR beta chains associated with cytomegalovirus. In a later analysis, HLA-associated TCR beta chains showed more clonal expansion and lower generation probabilities than non-associated chains that were equally common. In both the original and validation cohorts, the classifier was reported to diagnose cytomegalovirus status with high specificity and sensitivity. This cohort had only TCR beta chains sequenced, and the lack of alpha or paired-chain data limited which features could be detected. Presence/absence analyses assumed roughly uniform sequencing depth across donors, an assumption that may not hold. Because the 87-base-pair reads could not distinguish some IMGT-functional V segments, including TRBV6-2 and TRBV6-3, those segments were excluded. A later analysis found that most CMV-associated TCR beta chains appeared HLA-restricted, with HLA associations seemingly driven largely by CMV exposure. The authors suggested that the approach could potentially be extended to other disease states and immunological phenotypes. Strong co-occurrence of HLA alleles, especially DR and DQ, made assigning TCR associations to individual alleles difficult. In a later genetic analysis, a missense DCLRE1C variant was associated with V-gene and J-gene trimming of TCR beta chains, and the association was replicated in an independent cohort. In a later genetic analysis, fewer N-insertions in productive TCRs were reported among donors in an Asian-associated ancestry cluster than the approximately 630-donor mean. Linkage disequilibrium might explain the correlated functional status among segregating V segments, but an unknown experimental factor could not be excluded. In vitro tests confirmed that three of the cytomegalovirus-associated TCR beta chains recognize cytomegalovirus antigens. In a later analysis, the rate of TCR association differed among HLA loci, with DRB1 alleles having the most associated TCRs and HLA-C alleles having the fewest. CMV serostatus was the only immune exposure information available for the cohort. HLA typing was unavailable for some donors at each locus, so association tests used only the typed subset. The sequencing pipeline was judged likely to have produced a cluster of highly shared sequence variants as a technical artifact. Because counts were too low, about 17 rarely observed V segments, including chromosome 9 orphons, were excluded from the earlier analysis of roughly 580 of the donors. Across donors, most TCR sequences were observed very rarely, whereas some public TCRs were present in many individuals.

Library prep was done by the immunoSEQ multiplex PCR assay. The multiplex PCR relied on a mix of 60 forward primers for TCR Vbeta segments and 13 reverse primers for TCR Jbeta segments. A multiplex PCR assay on genomic DNA amplified the CDR3 region of rearranged TCR beta genes. The amplified TCR beta libraries were sequenced on the Illumina HiSeq System as 87-base-pair reads. The authors' analysis ran thus. A later analysis tallied some 79 million unique TCR beta chains across the approximately 670 repertoires, and roughly 11 million of those chains were shared by two or more donors. Raw reads were error-corrected and collapsed into unique sequences by a nearest-neighbor algorithm in which closely related sequences were merged to remove PCR and sequencing errors. CDR3 sequences were aligned to IMGT reference sequences to assign V, D and J gene segments. Each retained sequence needed at least a six-nucleotide match to both a V gene segment and a J gene segment. A rearrangement was called productive if the CDR3 had no stop codons and remained in frame with V and J, and every other rearrangement was called non-productive. CDR3 was defined according to IMGT convention as the region running from the second conserved V-encoded cysteine to the conserved J-encoded phenylalanine. The earlier analysis of 450 to 750 of the donors excluded any sequence lacking an unambiguous match to a single V gene segment. In an earlier analysis of several hundred of the donors, V segments were called functional above 56.7% productive rearrangements and were called segregating when the between-donor standard deviation exceeded 5%. A statistical classification framework was built to diagnose cytomegalovirus status from the catalog of TCR beta chain sequences. In a later analysis, V and J genes were assigned by comparing TCR nucleotide sequences against IMGT/GENE-DB human TR gene sequences. A later analysis assigned CDR3 sequences and most-parsimonious VDJ recombination scenarios with the TCRdist pipeline. In a later analysis, each TCR beta chain was defined by its CDR3 amino acid sequence together with its V-gene family, and reads lacking a unique V-gene family were excluded. To address suspected cross-contamination and a sequencing artifact, a later analysis removed 592 highly shared, low-generation-probability nucleotide sequences. In a later analysis, a clonal expansion index for each public chain was calculated from normalized within-repertoire ranks of inferred template counts. Generation probabilities in a later analysis came from a VDJ recombination model fitted to out-of-frame rearrangements, and those results were checked against IGoR. In a later analysis, hypergeometric tests were used to score TCR-TCR, TCR-HLA and TCR-CMV co-occurrence, with a repertoire-size bias correction applied to TCR pairs. To estimate false discovery rates, a later analysis permuted the HLA or CMV assignments 20 times. A later analysis grouped co-occurring TCRs with DBSCAN, adding TCRdist sequence similarity when clustering within HLA-allele-positive subsets. For co-occurrence clustering, repertoires with fewer than 30,000 or more than 120,000 public chains were excluded, along with four to six repertoires with anomalous nucleotide sharing. Held by TCRdb, this immuneACCESS table contains in-frame sequences only and omits some clones. Under half of the omission traces to an unresolved V gene where checked; the cause of the rest is unknown. V and J calls and clone size are those listed in that table; D and trimming were worked out from the DNA. In all, the sample holds 120,000 to 150,000 clones, and 73% of those were seen once. The top ten hold around 1.4% of the sample.

The CDR3 holds 15 amino acids from the cysteine to the phenylalanine. The read is trimmed to its CDR3 DNA, 45 bases read in frame from base 1. Based on the germline V gene, the CDR1 and CDR2 sequences are MGHRA and YSYEKL. The trim is 0 bases for V and 9 bases for J, with a gap of 15 bases between the germline ends. In total, more than 500 healthy bone marrow donors made up the cohort. All cohort members were sampled while nominally healthy, although unrecorded immune exposures were likely present. The donor tested CMV seronegative and was one of the 352 seronegative cohort members. A peripheral blood sample was provided by each donor, and peripheral blood mononuclear cells were used for TCR beta sequencing. The Qiagen DNeasy Blood Extraction Kit was used to extract genomic DNA from the blood cell samples.

Sequenced input: PBMCs. Here the chain combines TRBV4-1 and TRBJ2-1; D gene: possibly TRBD2, on 7 matching bases. This receptor was taken from a woman between 40 and 50 years old in good health and CMV-seronegative. CDR3 region: CASSQDPGGLGEQFF. The DNA sequence is as follows: TGCGCCAGCAGCCAAGATCCGGGGGGCCTTGGTGAGCAGTTCTTC.